This T cell receptor (beta chain) was documented in a study of T cell repertoires in aging, cancer and after chemotherapy. The V end lost 2 bases, the J end lost 3 bases, and 14 bases lay between the germline ends. This CDR3 has 15 amino acids. The germline V gene has CDR1 SGHTA and CDR2 FQGNSA. This clonotype was seen only a few times. Peripheral blood genomic DNA, not sorted cells or RNA, was the template. A mixed TRB-A/B primer pool amplified rearranged TRB by multiplex touch-down PCR. TCRdb independently ran MiXCR on the multiplex PCR reads; one entry per CDR3 protein. The sample shows 10,000 to 13,000 distinct CDR3 sequences, about 24% of them seen only once.

This sequence originates from a human donor in good health. Sequenced sample: blood. The chain employs TRBV7-2 and TRBJ2-7; D possibly corresponds to TRBD1 (6 bases). The CDR3 DNA reads TGTGCCAGCAGCTTATCCGGGACAAATTACTACGAGCAGTACTTC. Its protein product is CASSLSGTNYYEQYF.